The 27 T cell receptor beta chains given below trace back to one sample, sequenced in a study of cytomegalovirus exposure and HLA in healthy donors. The PCR ran on 60 Vbeta and 13 Jbeta primers. Method: immunoSEQ multiplex PCR; TCRdb's copy keeps in-frame clones and lacks some. The sample lists about 110,000 clones, more than 75% occurring once. Specimen: PBMCs. All receptors come from a woman aged 45-65 years in good health and CMV-seropositive.

The chain recombines TRBV29-1 with TRBJ1-1, with 8 positions matching TRBD1. The junction had 9 bases not matched to a gene; V was cut back by 5 bases and J by 4 bases. The germline V gene has CDR1 SQVTM and CDR2 ANQGSEA. This CDR3 is 14 amino acids long. The DNA for the CDR3 is TGCAGCGTTTACAGACAGGGGCGAGTCACTGAAGCTTTCTTT. This encodes CSVYRQGRVTEAFF.

The V and J genes are TRBV4-1 and TRBJ2-3; 7 bases line up with TRBD1. Trimming cost V 0 bases and J 0 bases; bases outside gene matches: 6. The V gene's germline CDR1 is MGHRA and CDR2 YSYEKL. The CDR3 spans 17 residues. The CDR3 nucleotides are TGCGCCAGCAGCCAAGAAGCGGCAGGGGGTAGCACAGATACGCAGTATTTT. Translating gives CASSQEAAGGSTDTQYF.

The gene calls are TRBV6-1 and TRBJ1-4; 9 nucleotides line up with TRBD1. The germline gives CDR1 MNHNS, CDR2 SASEGT. This CDR3 has 16 amino acids. Trimming at V came to 2 bases and at J to 8 bases, leaving 9 bases not matched to a gene. The CDR3 sequence: CASSELKGTGWEKLFF. The CDR3 DNA is TGTGCCAGCAGTGAACTGAAGGGGACAGGGTGGGAAAAACTGTTTTTT.

The chain recombines TRBV5-1 with TRBJ2-7; 11 nucleotides match TRBD1. V lost 3 bases and J lost 2; bases outside the gene matches: 10. The CDR3 contains 17 residues. Germline V lookup: CDR1 SGHRS, CDR2 YFSETQ. The CDR3: CASSSILAGQGAYEQYF. The CDR3 DNA is TGCGCCAGCAGCTCCATCCTGGCGGGACAGGGGGCCTACGAGCAGTACTTC.

The chain recombines TRBV2 with TRBJ1-4; unclear D gene. Germline V CDR1 and CDR2: SNHLY, FYNNEI. This CDR3 contains 15 residues. V lost 7 bases to trimming and J lost 4 bases, with 16 bases between them. The CDR3 DNA sequence: TGTGCCAGCATAACTGTAGACACGGTTAATGAAAAACTGTTTTTT. The encoded protein is CASITVDTVNEKLFF.

The table lists this clone with a few counts. The chain recombines TRBV5-4 with TRBJ1-1; D is unresolved. The CDR3 runs 15 residues. V shed 4 bases and J shed 0 bases, with 13 bases lying between them. Germline lookup yields CDR1 SGHNT and CDR2 YYREEE (reference sequence). Written as DNA, the CDR3 is TGTGCCAGCAGCCCGGGTAGCCCTATGAACACTGAAGCTTTCTTT. As protein: CASSPGSPMNTEAFF.

In this sample, this clone turned up a few times. This rearrangement joins TRBV19 to TRBJ2-7; possibly TRBD2 for D (6 bases). V was shortened by 7 bases and J by 0 bases, with 13 bases between the two germline ends. Germline CDR1 LNHDA, CDR2 SQIVND (reference sequence). There are 14 residues in the CDR3. For the CDR3, the DNA is TGTGCCAGTAACCCGGGAGCAAGCTCCTACGAGCAGTACTTC. It encodes CASNPGASSYEQYF. The complete variable domain, with remaining parts taken from reference TRBV19 and TRBJ2-7, reads DGGITQSPKYLFRKEGQNVTLSCEQNLNHDAMYWYRQDPGQGLRLIYYSQIVNDFQKGDIAEGYSVSREKKESFPLTVTSAQKNPTAFYLCASNPGASSYEQYFGPGTRLTVT.

This CDR3 reads CASSELTAQETQYF. The CDR3 nucleotides read TGTGCCAGCAGTGAATTGACAGCACAAGAGACCCAGTACTTC. The chain links TRBV2 to TRBJ2-5, with D perhaps TRBD1 (5 bases). The CDR3 has 14 residues. Germline CDR1 and CDR2: SNHLY and FYNNEI. V was trimmed by 2 bases and J by 2 bases, leaving 9 bases between them.

The chain uses TRBV7-9 and TRBJ2-7; D perhaps matches TRBD2 (6 bases). The germline V gene has CDR1 SEHNR and CDR2 FQNEAQ (reference sequence). With 1 base removed from V and 0 bases from J, the gap between germline ends came to 16 bases. The CDR3 covers 17 residues. The DNA of the CDR3 is TGTGCCAGCAGCTTAGGAGCGGAGGGGCCTTCCTCCTACGAGCAGTACTTC. Amino acid sequence: CASSLGAEGPSSYEQYF.

This rearrangement joins TRBV7-2 to TRBJ1-2, with D hard to call. Per germline, CDR1 SGHTA and CDR2 FQGNSA. V shed 5 bases and J shed 6 bases, with 19 bases lying between them. This CDR3 spans 15 amino acids. This chain's CDR3 is CASSREGSRSDGYTF. CDR3 DNA sequence: TGTGCCAGCAGCAGAGAGGGTTCCCGTTCGGATGGCTACACCTTC.

This clone was picked up one time. The rearrangement uses TRBV27 and TRBJ2-7; weak D call: TRBD1 (5 bases). This CDR3 comprises 15 residues. Trimming removed 10 bases from V and 1 base from J, with 20 bases in between. Looked up from germline, CDR1 is MNHEY and CDR2 is SMNVEV (reference sequence). CDR3 nucleotide sequence: TGTGCCACTAAACCCTGGGCAGGGCAATCCTACGAGCAGTACTTC. Its translation is CATKPWAGQSYEQYF.

This clone has more than one count but fewer than ten. CDR3 nucleotide sequence: TGCAGCGTGGGGGGACCTCCAGGTGAGCAGTTCTTC. Translating gives CSVGGPPGEQFF. The rearrangement links TRBV29-1 to TRBJ2-1, with TRBD2 as a possible D gene (6 bases). In germline, CDR1 is SQVTM, CDR2 ANQGSEA. Deletions cut 6 bases from V and 9 bases from J, with 15 bases between. CDR3 size: 12 residues.

The chain employs TRBV4-2 and TRBJ2-5; D possibly corresponds to TRBD1 (5 bases). Germline V gene data show CDR1 as LGHNA and CDR2 as YNFKEQ. Trimming cost V 0 bases and J 4 bases, with 18 bases left between them. This CDR3 spans 17 amino acids. CDR3 loop: CASSQEAGLTTVETQYF. The CDR3 DNA is TGTGCCAGCAGCCAAGAGGCAGGGCTAACCACCGTAGAGACCCAGTACTTC.

The chain is built from TRBV7-9 and TRBJ2-3; the match to TRBD2 covers 12 bases. This CDR3 comprises 16 residues. V trimming: 1 base; J trimming: 2 bases; junction bases outside the gene matches: 1. The germline V gene has CDR1 SEHNR and CDR2 FQNEAQ (reference sequence). The CDR3 region has the DNA TGTGCCAGCAGCTTAGGGACTAGCGGGGCCACAGATACGCAGTATTTT. Protein product: CASSLGTSGATDTQYF. Using reference TRBV7-9 and TRBJ2-3 for the parts outside the CDR3, the full variable domain is DTGVSQNPRHKITKRGQNVTFRCDPISEHNRLYWYRQTLGQGPEFLTYFQNEAQLEKSRLLSDRFSAERPKGSFSTLEIQRTEQGDSAMYLCASSLGTSGATDTQYFGPGTRLTVL.

This chain connects TRBV6-1 to TRBJ2-7; a possible D gene is TRBD1 (6 bases). Trimming pared 6 bases from V and 5 bases from J, leaving 14 bases between. Germline CDR1 MNHNS, CDR2 SASEGT. The CDR3 is made up of 13 amino acids. The CDR3 DNA reads as TGTGCCAGCAGGTCCCCACAGGGAAACGAGCAGTACTTC. This encodes CASRSPQGNEQYF.

The rearrangement links TRBV11-2 to TRBJ2-1; D not resolved. The CDR3 sequence is 15 residues long. The germline V gene encodes CDR1 SGHAT and CDR2 FQNNGV. V lost 0 bases and J 3 bases, leaving 9 bases between the germline ends. The CDR3 region has the DNA TGTGCCAGCAGCTTAGATATCAGGTTCTACAATGAGCAGTTCTTC. Protein product: CASSLDIRFYNEQFF.

The chain is built from TRBV7-9 and TRBJ1-5; D possibly corresponds to TRBD1 (5 bases). The V gene lost 1 base and the J gene lost 2 bases, with 12 bases spanning the gap. Germline CDR1 and CDR2: SEHNR and FQNEAQ (reference sequence). The CDR3 has 16 residues. CDR3 loop: CASSLDRPGGNQPQHF. Written as DNA, the CDR3 is TGTGCCAGCAGCTTAGACAGGCCGGGAGGCAATCAGCCCCAGCATTTT.

The chain carries TRBV5-4 and TRBJ1-1, with 7 bases that match TRBD1. The CDR3 extends over 14 amino acids. The germline gives CDR1 SGHNT, CDR2 YYREEE (reference sequence). V shed 2 bases, J shed 4 bases, and the junction held 5 bases outside the gene matches. CDR3 sequence: CASSFLSGGTEAFF. The CDR3 coding sequence is TGTGCCAGCAGCTTTCTTTCAGGGGGCACTGAAGCTTTCTTT.

This sequence joins TRBV18 and TRBJ2-3, with TRBD2 matching 8 bases. CDR1 KGHSH and CDR2 LQKENI come from the germline V gene. The trim removed 4 bases at V and 1 base at J, leaving 7 bases unmatched. The length of the CDR3 is 16 residues. The CDR3 DNA follows: TGTGCCAGCTCACGTCTAGCGGGCGACGGCACAGATACGCAGTATTTT. It yields the protein CASSRLAGDGTDTQYF.

This rearrangement joins TRBV5-1 to TRBJ2-1, with TRBD2 as a possible D gene (5 bases). The CDR3 loop spans 16 amino acids. CDR1 and CDR2 from the germline V gene are SGHRS and YFSETQ. Trimming took off 2 bases at V and 1 base at J, with 13 bases between the two ends. For the CDR3, the DNA is TGCGCCAGCAGCTTTATACCCGGGAATTCCTACAATGAGCAGTTCTTC. This encodes CASSFIPGNSYNEQFF.

The rearrangement joins TRBV5-6 to TRBJ1-1, with D hard to call. The CDR3 spans 14 residues. V was trimmed by 0 bases and J by 2 bases, leaving 8 bases between them. Germline V CDR1 and CDR2: SGHDT, YYEEEE. The CDR3 sequence: CASSLVSRNTEAFF. The CDR3, as DNA: TGTGCCAGCAGCTTGGTTAGTCGAAACACTGAAGCTTTCTTT.

The chain employs TRBV7-8 and TRBJ1-1; no definite D call. The CDR3 spans 13 residues. V was shortened by 5 bases and J by 11 bases, with 18 bases between the two germline ends. CDR1 and CDR2 (germline): SGHVS, FQNEAQ. Here the CDR3 reads CASSPPIAGLAFF. CDR3 DNA: TGTGCCAGCAGCCCCCCCATCGCGGGTTTGGCTTTCTTT.

This chain connects TRBV6-6 to TRBJ1-1; the D is unclear. The CDR3 loop spans 11 amino acids. CDR1 and CDR2 (germline): MNHNY, SVGAGI (reference sequence). V lost 10 bases to trimming and J lost 1 base, with 7 bases between them. The CDR3 region is CATVGNTEAFF. As DNA, the CDR3 is TGTGCCACCGTCGGGAACACTGAAGCTTTCTTT.

The rearrangement uses TRBV5-1 and TRBJ1-3; perhaps TRBD1 as D (5 bases). In germline, CDR1 is SGHRS, CDR2 YFSETQ. V was shortened by 0 bases and J by 0 bases, with 10 bases between the two germline ends. The CDR3 runs to 16 residues. CDR3 sequence: CASSLGGESSGNTIYF. In nucleotides, the CDR3 is TGCGCCAGCAGCTTGGGGGGGGAGAGCTCTGGAAACACCATATATTTT.

This clone was seen once. CDR3 residues: CASSLVTGRNTEAFF. The CDR3 nucleotides are TGCGCCAGCAGCTTGGTTACAGGGAGGAACACTGAAGCTTTCTTT. J is TRBJ1-1 and V is TRBV5-1; possibly TRBD1 for D (6 bases). The V end was cut by 0 bases, the J end by 1 base, with 10 bases between. The CDR3 spans 15 residues. Germline V gives CDR1 SGHRS, CDR2 YFSETQ. The whole variable domain, filled in from reference TRBV5-1 and TRBJ1-1, reads KAGVTQTPRYLIKTRGQQVTLSCSPISGHRSVSWYQQTPGQGLQFLFEYFSETQRNKGNFPGRFSGRQFSNSRSEMNVSTLELGDSALYLCASSLVTGRNTEAFFGQGTRLTVV.

The rearrangement links TRBV30 to TRBJ1-4; D not resolved. Trimming took off 0 bases at V and 7 bases at J, with 15 bases between the two ends. In germline, CDR1 is GTSNPN, CDR2 SVGIG (reference sequence). This CDR3 is built from 15 residues. CDR3 bases: TGTGCCTGGAGTGTAGGGAGGAGATCGGGTGAAAAACTGTTTTTT. Translated: CAWSVGRRSGEKLFF.

The chain links TRBV9 to TRBJ2-3, with TRBD2 matching 9 bases. The CDR3 consists of 15 residues. The germline gives CDR1 SGDLS, CDR2 YYNGEE. V gave up 5 bases and J gave up 0 bases; unmatched junction bases: 4. CDR3 nucleotide sequence: TGTGCCAGCAGAAAAGCGGGGGGTAGCACAGATACGCAGTATTTT. It is translated as CASRKAGGSTDTQYF.